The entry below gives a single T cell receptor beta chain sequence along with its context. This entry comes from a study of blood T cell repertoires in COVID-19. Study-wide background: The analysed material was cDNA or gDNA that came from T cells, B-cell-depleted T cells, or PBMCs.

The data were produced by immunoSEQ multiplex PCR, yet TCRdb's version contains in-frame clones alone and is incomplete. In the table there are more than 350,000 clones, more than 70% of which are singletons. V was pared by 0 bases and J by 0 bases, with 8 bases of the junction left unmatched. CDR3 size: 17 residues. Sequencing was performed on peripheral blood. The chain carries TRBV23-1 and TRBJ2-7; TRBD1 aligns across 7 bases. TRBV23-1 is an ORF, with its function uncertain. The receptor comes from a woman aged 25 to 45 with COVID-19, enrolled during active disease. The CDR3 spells CASSQSIFRGSSYEQYF. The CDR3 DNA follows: TGCGCCAGCAGTCAATCTATATTCAGGGGGAGCTCCTACGAGCAGTACTTC.